Listed below are T cell receptor beta chains from one sample, sequenced in a study of blood T cells in healthy people across ages. Via MiXCR, TCRdb re-called the 5' RACE reads, giving one row per CDR3 protein. The data show 750,000 or so distinct CDR3 sequences, roughly 25% seen once. The sample also formed part of further work on T cells of mothers and their children.

What was sequenced was blood. These receptors all stem from a boy between 10 and 17 years old in good health. Both conserved end residues are part of each CDR3.

J,V,CDR3
TRBJ1-6,TRBV12-5,CASGLVSDSPLHF
TRBJ2-7,TRBV4-3,CASSQAASGGYEQYF
-,TRBV11-1,CASSLNSPGSSYEQYF
TRBJ2-7,TRBV12-3/TRBV12-4,CASSFIAERAYEQYF
TRBJ2-1,TRBV11-2,CASSLVVGGRPSSYNEQFF
TRBJ2-3,TRBV24-1,CATSDFRGREADTQYF
TRBJ2-5,TRBV27,CATSQLAGETQYF
TRBJ2-3,TRBV28,CASSGSGRRTDTQYF
-,TRBV7-2,CASSRTSGGPRDEQFF
TRBJ1-2,TRBV12-3/TRBV12-4,CASSGRDSHNYGYTF
TRBJ2-5,TRBV7-2,CASSFRANQETQYF
-,TRBV20-1,CSARESGYLEQFF
TRBJ2-1,TRBV4-2,CASSLPGLADDNEQFF
TRBJ1-5,TRBV6-2/TRBV6-3,CASTSRTGLNQPQHF
TRBJ1-2,TRBV7-2,CASSLDPGQGAGYGYTF
-,TRBV2,CASSELREVSYNEQFF
TRBJ2-7,TRBV11-2,CASSPGAEQYF
TRBJ1-4,TRBV5-1,CASSPLRETGEEKLFF
-,TRBV3-1,CASSHGATSYEQYF
TRBJ2-5,TRBV28,CASRPTGTRPQETQYF
TRBJ1-6,TRBV11-2,CASSFEGQGFSPLHF
TRBJ2-4,TRBV14,CASSQGYRTTIDIQYF
TRBJ2-3,TRBV28,CASEGPRDTQYF
TRBJ2-7,TRBV3-1,CASSQGPGVYEQYF
TRBJ1-6,TRBV6-5,CASTRGQDDSPLHF
TRBJ1-1,TRBV29-1,CSVETRMNTEAFF
TRBJ2-7,TRBV6-5,CAGSKQGYSYEQYF
-,TRBV3-1,CASSLWKLAGGGNEQFF
TRBJ1-1,TRBV10-3,CAISESTEAFF
TRBJ2-3,TRBV20-1,CSASRTSGGGTDTQYF
TRBJ2-7,TRBV20-1,CSARFSGEQYF
TRBJ1-3,TRBV2,CASAAYSGNTIYF
TRBJ1-2,TRBV6-6,CASSQLGRPEDGYTF
TRBJ2-7,TRBV18,CASSLTDRASYEQYF
TRBJ2-4,TRBV29-1,CSVRGLASNIQYF
TRBJ2-2,TRBV2,CASSVGGTRGGELFF
TRBJ2-5,TRBV20-1,CSQRDYLSETQYF
-,TRBV6-1,CASRGVLAGGPYEQYF
TRBJ2-7,TRBV11-3,CASGSIYEQYF
TRBJ2-5,TRBV6-5,CASSSWRAMETQYF
TRBJ2-5,TRBV5-1,CASSSWQGVTETQYF
TRBJ2-1,TRBV20-1,CSARDPGGLAGSSYNEQFF
TRBJ1-2,TRBV5-1,CASKLDNYGYTF
TRBJ2-5,TRBV7-6,CASSLVPGDETQYF
TRBJ1-6,TRBV7-2,CASSLGVSYNSPLHF
TRBJ2-7,TRBV12-3/TRBV12-4,CASSPPTRRTYEQYF
TRBJ2-5,TRBV11-2,CASSVFSGSLETQYF
TRBJ2-3,TRBV6-2/TRBV6-3,CASMTTDTQYF
TRBJ2-2,TRBV11-3,CASSLLSGRGTGELFF
TRBJ1-6,TRBV7-9,CASSLDGPNSPLHF
TRBJ1-3,TRBV9,CASSVDADRGLGRPSGNTIYF